The source of this T cell receptor (beta chain) is a study of T cell repertoires in cytomegalovirus infection. The overall study: From public TCR beta signatures came an indication of both CMV infection and matching HLA type.

Findings and caveats of the study: Clonotypes of TCR beta that were HLA-C-restricted and CMV-specific dominated the ex vivo response.

This clonotype was seen repeatedly, ten times or more. What it binds is unknown. TCRdb recomputed calls from the reads with MiXCR, one row per CDR3 protein. The table lists about 360,000 distinct CDR3 sequences, 15% to 20% of them singletons. Material: PBMCs. The sequence was obtained from a human donor in good health (CMV status not recorded). Some clones in this sample may be carry-over from other donors' samples.

CDR3 nucleotides: TGTGCCAGCAGCTTAGTTGCCTTGGTGGGGACAGAAGAAGAGACCCAGTACTTC. Protein product: CASSLVALVGTEEETQYF. The chain links TRBV7-8 to TRBJ2-5, with TRBD1 identical over 7 bases. Trimming cost V 1 base and J 3 bases; bases outside gene matches: 14. The CDR3 contains 18 residues. In germline, CDR1 is SGHVS, CDR2 FQNEAQ.